The 6 T cell receptor beta chains presented below share a single source sample, sequenced in a study of Ad26.COV2.S vaccination and SARS-CoV-2 variants. The data were produced by immunoSEQ multiplex PCR, yet TCRdb's version contains in-frame clones alone and is incomplete. The profile shows 46,000 or so clones, roughly four fifths of them singletons. Sequencing used peripheral blood, obtained after recovery from COVID-19. The receptors derive from a human donor who had recovered from COVID-19.

This chain joins TRBV18 and TRBJ2-3; D gene unclear. V dropped 8 bases and J dropped 1 base, with 7 bases sitting between them. The length of the CDR3 is 12 residues. CDR1 and CDR2 from the germline V gene are KGHSH and LQKENI. This CDR3 is CASLAGTDTQYF. DNA of the CDR3: TGTGCCAGCCTCGCAGGCACAGATACGCAGTATTTT.

The rearrangement joins TRBV18 to TRBJ1-2, with 10 bases aligning to TRBD1. Germline V gene data show CDR1 as KGHSH and CDR2 as LQKENI. The CDR3 runs 13 residues. V lost 5 bases to trimming and J lost 6 bases; unmatched junction nucleotides: 3. The CDR3 coding sequence is TGTGCCAGCTCAGCCGGGACAGGGGATGGCTACACCTTC. Amino acid sequence: CASSAGTGDGYTF.

The chain carries TRBV6-1 and TRBJ1-2; TRBD1 might be the D (5 bases). The V gene lost 3 bases and the J gene lost 0 bases, with 11 bases spanning the gap. CDR1 is MNHNS, CDR2 SASEGT, per germline. This CDR3 is built from 15 residues. The CDR3 is CASSDPREANYGYTF. The CDR3 DNA follows: TGTGCCAGCAGTGACCCCAGGGAGGCTAACTATGGCTACACCTTC.

The V and J genes are TRBV30 and TRBJ2-1, with TRBD2 as a possible D gene (6 bases). Germline lookup yields CDR1 GTSNPN and CDR2 SVGIG (reference sequence). Trimming removed 3 bases at V and 14 bases at J, with 26 bases between. The CDR3 sequence is 15 residues long. CDR3 protein: CAWSDFLTSETGEFF. CDR3 DNA: TGTGCCTGGAGCGACTTTCTTACTAGTGAGACGGGGGAGTTCTTC.

V and J are TRBV2 and TRBJ2-1; maybe TRBD2 (5 bases). V lost 2 bases to trimming and J lost 12 bases, with 14 bases between them. The CDR3 is made up of 13 amino acids. CDR1 is SNHLY, CDR2 FYNNEI, per germline. CDR3: CASSELAGIRQFF. CDR3 sequence (DNA): TGTGCCAGCAGTGAACTAGCTGGAATTCGGCAGTTCTTC.

This chain links TRBV12-5 with TRBJ1-6, with 7 bases lining up with TRBD1. Germline lookup yields CDR1 LGHNT and CDR2 FRNRAP. The V and J ends lost 3 bases and 9 bases, in that order; junction bases with no gene match: 11. The CDR3 covers 16 residues. CDR3 residues: CASGFSQGYESSPLHF. The DNA of the CDR3 is TGTGCTAGTGGTTTCTCACAGGGGTACGAGAGTTCACCCCTCCACTTT.